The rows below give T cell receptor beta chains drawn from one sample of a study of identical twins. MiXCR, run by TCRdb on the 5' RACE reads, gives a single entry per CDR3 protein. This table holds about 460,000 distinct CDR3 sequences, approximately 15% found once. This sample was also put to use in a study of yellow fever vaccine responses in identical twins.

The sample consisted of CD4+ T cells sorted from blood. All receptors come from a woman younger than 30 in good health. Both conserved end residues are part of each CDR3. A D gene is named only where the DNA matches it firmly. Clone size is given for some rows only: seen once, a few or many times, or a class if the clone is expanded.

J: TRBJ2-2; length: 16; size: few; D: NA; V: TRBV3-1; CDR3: CASSQGPGFGTGELFF; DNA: TGTGCCAGCAGCCAAGGTCCGGGGTTCGGCACCGGGGAGCTGTTTTTT
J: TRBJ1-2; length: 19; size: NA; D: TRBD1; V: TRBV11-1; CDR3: CASSPRRTGRQQPTLGYTF; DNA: TGTGCCAGCAGCCCCCGAAGGACAGGCAGACAGCAACCCACTCTTGGCTACACCTTC
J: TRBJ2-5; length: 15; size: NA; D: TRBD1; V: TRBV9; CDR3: CASSAGQGAKETQYF; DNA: TGTGCCAGCAGCGCGGGACAGGGGGCAAAAGAGACCCAGTACTTC
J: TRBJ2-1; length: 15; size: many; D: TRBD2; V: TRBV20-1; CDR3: CSARIRTRGGLEQFF; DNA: TGCAGTGCTAGGATAAGGACTAGGGGAGGGCTGGAGCAGTTCTTC
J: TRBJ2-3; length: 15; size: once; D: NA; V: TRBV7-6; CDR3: CASSFRLDGTDTQYF; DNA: TGTGCCAGCAGCTTCAGGCTTGATGGCACAGATACGCAGTATTTT
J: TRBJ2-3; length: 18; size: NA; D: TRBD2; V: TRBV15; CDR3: CATSRESPGGGPGDTQYF; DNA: TGTGCCACCAGCAGAGAATCCCCCGGGGGGGGGCCCGGGGATACGCAGTATTTT
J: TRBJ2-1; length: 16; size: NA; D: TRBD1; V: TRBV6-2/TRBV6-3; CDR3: CASSYSGTGMQNEQFF; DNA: TGTGCCAGCAGTTACTCCGGGACAGGGATGCAGAATGAGCAGTTCTTC
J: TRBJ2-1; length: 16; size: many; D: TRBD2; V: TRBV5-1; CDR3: CASSLEGSGSWGEQFF; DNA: TGCGCCAGCAGCTTGGAGGGTAGCGGGAGTTGGGGTGAGCAGTTCTTC
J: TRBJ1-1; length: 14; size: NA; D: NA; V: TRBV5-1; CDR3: CASSRIGVKAEAFF; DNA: TGCGCCAGCAGCCGGATCGGTGTTAAGGCTGAAGCTTTCTTT
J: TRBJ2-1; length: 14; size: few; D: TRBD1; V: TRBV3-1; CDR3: CASSQPDRGNEQFF; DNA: TGTGCCAGCAGCCAGCCCGACAGGGGCAATGAGCAGTTCTTC
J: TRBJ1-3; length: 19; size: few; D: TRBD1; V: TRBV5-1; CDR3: CASSLVPGQGSGSGNTIYF; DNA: TGCGCCAGCAGCTTGGTCCCGGGACAGGGATCGGGCTCTGGAAACACCATATATTTT
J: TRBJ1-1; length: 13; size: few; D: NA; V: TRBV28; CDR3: CASSFRGIAEAFF; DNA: TGTGCCAGCAGTTTTCGGGGGATCGCTGAAGCTTTCTTT
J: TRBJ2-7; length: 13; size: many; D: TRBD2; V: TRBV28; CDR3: CASSLPPGGEQYF; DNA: TGTGCCAGCAGTTTACCCCCGGGGGGGGAGCAGTACTTC
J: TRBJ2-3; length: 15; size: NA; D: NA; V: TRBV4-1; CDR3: CASSQTYTEVDTQYF; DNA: TGCGCCAGCAGCCAAACCTATACGGAGGTAGATACGCAGTATTTT
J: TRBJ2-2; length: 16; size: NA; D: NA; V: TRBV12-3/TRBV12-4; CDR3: CASSPDSPSNTGELFF; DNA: TGTGCCAGCAGTCCGGACAGCCCTTCGAACACCGGGGAGCTGTTTTTT
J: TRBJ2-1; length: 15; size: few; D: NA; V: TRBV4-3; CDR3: CASSQDPQGNNEQFF; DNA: TGCGCCAGCAGCCAAGATCCGCAGGGTAACAATGAGCAGTTCTTC
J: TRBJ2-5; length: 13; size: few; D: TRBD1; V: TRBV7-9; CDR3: CASSHGQGKTQYF; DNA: TGTGCCAGCAGCCACGGACAGGGGAAGACCCAGTACTTC
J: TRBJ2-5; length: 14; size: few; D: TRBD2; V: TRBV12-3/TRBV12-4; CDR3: CASSHSGGEETQYF; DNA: TGTGCCAGCAGTCATAGCGGGGGAGAAGAGACCCAGTACTTC
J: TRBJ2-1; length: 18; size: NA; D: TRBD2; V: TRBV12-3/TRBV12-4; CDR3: CARSLLFKTSGRAGEQFF; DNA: TGTGCCCGCAGTTTACTTTTTAAGACTAGCGGGAGAGCGGGTGAGCAGTTCTTC
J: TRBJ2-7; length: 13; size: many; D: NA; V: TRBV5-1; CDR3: CASSLGLTYEQYF; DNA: TGTGCCAGCAGCCTTGGACTGACCTACGAGCAGTACTTC
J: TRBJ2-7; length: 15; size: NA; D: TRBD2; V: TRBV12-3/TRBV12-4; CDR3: CASSPAGTKGYEQYF; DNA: TGTGCCAGCAGTCCAGCGGGGACGAAGGGCTACGAGCAGTACTTC
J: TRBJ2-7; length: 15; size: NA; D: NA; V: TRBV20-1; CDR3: CSAPRDQIGPYEQYF; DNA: TGCAGTGCCCCCCGAGACCAGATTGGGCCCTACGAGCAGTACTTC
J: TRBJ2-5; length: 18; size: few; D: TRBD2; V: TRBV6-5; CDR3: CASSWRQTSGRRQETQYF; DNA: TGTGCCAGCAGTTGGAGGCAGACTAGCGGGAGGAGGCAAGAGACCCAGTACTTC
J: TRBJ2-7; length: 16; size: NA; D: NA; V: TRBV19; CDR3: CASSIVAFQRPYEQYF; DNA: TGTGCCAGTAGTATAGTAGCCTTCCAACGCCCTTACGAGCAGTACTTC
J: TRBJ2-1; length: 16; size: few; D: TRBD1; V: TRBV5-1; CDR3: CASSLADRGTYNEQFF; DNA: TGCGCCAGCAGCTTGGCGGACAGGGGCACCTACAATGAGCAGTTCTTC
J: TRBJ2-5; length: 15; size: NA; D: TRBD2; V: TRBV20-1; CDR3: CSARKSGKKEETQYF; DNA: TGCAGTGCTAGAAAAAGCGGGAAGAAGGAAGAGACCCAGTACTTC
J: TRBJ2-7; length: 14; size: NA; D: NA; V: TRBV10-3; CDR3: CAASPATGSYEQYF; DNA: TGTGCCGCCAGCCCCGCGACCGGCTCCTACGAGCAGTACTTC
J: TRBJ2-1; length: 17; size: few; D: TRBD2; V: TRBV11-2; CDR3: CASSFKTGLAGTNEQFF; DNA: TGTGCCAGCAGCTTCAAAACGGGACTAGCGGGAACCAATGAGCAGTTCTTC
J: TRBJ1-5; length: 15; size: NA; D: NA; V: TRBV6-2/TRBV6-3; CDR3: CASSYSTYSNQPQHF; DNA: TGTGCCAGCAGTTACTCCACGTATAGCAATCAGCCCCAGCATTTT
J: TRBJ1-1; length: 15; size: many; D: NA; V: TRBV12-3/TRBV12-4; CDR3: CASSLTSAVNTEAFF; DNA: TGTGCCAGCAGTTTAACCAGTGCAGTGAACACTGAAGCTTTCTTT
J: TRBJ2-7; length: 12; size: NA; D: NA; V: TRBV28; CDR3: CASNKDTYEQYF; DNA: TGTGCCAGCAATAAGGATACCTACGAGCAGTACTTC
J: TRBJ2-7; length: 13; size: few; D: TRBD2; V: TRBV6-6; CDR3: CAIKAGVGYEQYF; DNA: TGTGCCATCAAAGCGGGAGTTGGCTACGAGCAGTACTTC
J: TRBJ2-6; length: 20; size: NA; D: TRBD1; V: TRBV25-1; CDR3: CASRSPIGQGAPSGANVLTF; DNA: TGTGCCAGCAGGTCACCCATTGGACAGGGGGCACCCTCTGGGGCCAACGTCCTGACTTTC
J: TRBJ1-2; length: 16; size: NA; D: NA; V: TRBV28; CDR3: CASSFSRARPEGPYTF; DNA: TGTGCCAGCAGTTTTAGTCGCGCCCGACCAGAAGGGCCCTACACCTTC
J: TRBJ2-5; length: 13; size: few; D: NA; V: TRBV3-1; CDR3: CASSRRGLVDQYF; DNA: TGTGCCAGCAGCCGCCGGGGCCTAGTTGACCAGTACTTC
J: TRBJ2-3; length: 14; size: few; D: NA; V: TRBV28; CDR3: CASSLGGLGDTQYF; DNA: TGTGCCAGCTCTCTTGGGGGGTTGGGAGATACGCAGTATTTT
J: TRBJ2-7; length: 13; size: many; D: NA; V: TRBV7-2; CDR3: CASSYAVSYEQYF; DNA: TGTGCCAGCAGCTATGCTGTCTCCTACGAGCAGTACTTC
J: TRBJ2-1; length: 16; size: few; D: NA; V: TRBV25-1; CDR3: CASSDLGAGQYNEQFF; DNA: TGTGCCAGCAGCGACCTAGGAGCAGGGCAATACAATGAGCAGTTCTTC
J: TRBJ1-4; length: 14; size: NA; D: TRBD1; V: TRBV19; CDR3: CATERTGLGEKLFF; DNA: TGTGCCACGGAAAGGACAGGGCTGGGTGAAAAACTGTTTTTT
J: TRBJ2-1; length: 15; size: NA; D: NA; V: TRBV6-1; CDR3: CASTKGGTPYNEQFF; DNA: TGTGCCAGCACCAAGGGGGGGACCCCCTACAATGAGCAGTTCTTC
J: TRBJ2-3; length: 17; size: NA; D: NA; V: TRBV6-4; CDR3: CASSDGARASSTDTQYF; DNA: TGTGCCAGCAGTGACGGGGCAAGAGCCTCTAGCACAGATACGCAGTATTTT
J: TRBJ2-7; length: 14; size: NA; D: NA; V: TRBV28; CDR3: CASSFPRPPYEQYF; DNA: TGTGCCAGCAGTTTTCCAAGGCCCCCCTACGAGCAGTACTTC
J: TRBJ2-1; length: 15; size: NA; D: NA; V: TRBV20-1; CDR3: CSARDLRGGYNEQFF; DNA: TGCAGTGCTAGAGATCTGAGGGGGGGGTACAATGAGCAGTTCTTC